A selection of T cell receptor beta chains follows, all from one sample in a study of siplizumab effects on memory and regulatory T cells. Produced via immunoSEQ multiplex PCR; TCRdb's table is partial and in-frame only. The sample has about 100,000 clones, over 90% seen once. Sequencing used non-Treg CD4+ T cells sorted from blood. Receptors were obtained from a human donor in good health. The conserved cysteine and the conserved F or W are not part of the CDR3 here. Fields, in order: V gene, CDR3 length, CDR3 protein.

>TRBV4-1|12
ASSPGRNTGELF
>TRBV6-5|11
ASNSAGESEQF
>TRBV4-1|10
ASSQEVGVQY
>TRBV7-8|11
ASSVSGGYEQY
>TRBV10-2|13
ASSRLAGDTDTQY
>TRBV2|12
ASSADRGLQPQH
>TRBV5-1|14
ASSLALTASGNTIY
>TRBV28|15
ASSLTGDGYKGDEQF
>TRBV5-6|12
ASSRGHYQETQY
>TRBV5-4|11
ASSLRQGYEQY